A selection of T cell receptor beta chains follows, all from one sample in a study of CD8+ T cells in alopecia areata. TCRdb keeps only in-frame clones here, not all; method: immunoSEQ multiplex PCR. The sample contains 35,000 to 45,000 clones, roughly 92% of which appear only once. Material: CD8+ T cells sorted from blood, obtained at week 24, from a patient treated with tofacitinib. The receptors derive from a human donor with alopecia areata. CDR3s include the opening cysteine and the closing phenylalanine or tryptophan. D genes are given only for firm matches. Expanded clones get a size class; other rows say once, few or many, or leave the size out.

clone size	V gene	D gene	J gene	CDR3 DNA	CDR3 protein
NA	TRBV25-1	TRBD1	TRBJ2-7	TGTGCCAGCAGTGGGATCCTTAAGGACAGGGAGTCCTACGAGCAGTACTTC	CASSGILKDRESYEQYF
NA	TRBV27	TRBD1	TRBJ1-1	TGTGCCAGTTATTATCAGGGGGGAGGCACTGAAGCTTTCTTT	CASYYQGGGTEAFF
NA	TRBV13	TRBD1	TRBJ2-7	TGTGCCAGCAGCACCCGACAGGGAGCACGCTACGAGCAGTACTTC	CASSTRQGARYEQYF
once	TRBV11-2	NA	TRBJ2-5	TGTGCCAGCAGCCATGATGCTTTCAGGGCGTACCAAGAGACCCAGTACTTC	CASSHDAFRAYQETQYF
NA	TRBV6-5	NA	TRBJ2-7	TGTGCCAGAAAGACATCCTACCACGAGCAGTACTTC	CARKTSYHEQYF
NA	TRBV27	NA	TRBJ2-1	TGTGCCAGCAGTTTTTACCCCGGGGCAGCCTACAATGAGCAGTTCTTC	CASSFYPGAAYNEQFF
once	TRBV19	NA	TRBJ2-2	TGTGCCAGTAGTATCGCCGGGGAGCTGTTTTTT	CASSIAGELFF
once	TRBV25-1	NA	TRBJ2-7	TGTGCCAGCAGTGAATTTCGGGGGCCGCACTACGAGCAGTACTTC	CASSEFRGPHYEQYF
once	TRBV4-1	NA	TRBJ2-1	TGCGCCAGCAGCCAAGCCCAGTACAATGAGCAGTTCTTC	CASSQAQYNEQFF
once	TRBV7-3	NA	TRBJ1-1	TGTGCCAGCAGCTTAGGCGTAGAGGTGAACACTGAAGCTTTCTTT	CASSLGVEVNTEAFF